This entry concerns a single TCR beta chain. This record comes from a study of blood T cell repertoires in COVID-19. The overall study: PBMCs, B-cell-depleted T cells, or T cells were the source of the cDNA or gDNA that made up the material.

In the original processing: Reference gene primers were amplified, and this amplification served to estimate nucleated cell counts. Generated by immunoSEQ multiplex PCR, the TCRdb table keeps only in-frame clones and is missing some. V, J and clone size derive from that table, while D and trimming were established from the DNA sequence. The table shows roughly 80,000 clones, with 82% occurring only once. The sample comprised peripheral blood. The sequence was obtained from a man in his forties or fifties with acute or convalescent COVID-19.

The chain's CDR3 is CASSQAGGFNYGYTF. For the CDR3, the DNA is TGTGCCAGCAGCCAAGCTGGGGGGTTTAACTATGGCTACACCTTC. This chain uses TRBV3-1 (or the pseudogene TRBV3-2) with TRBJ1-2, with TRBD1 as a possible D gene (5 bases). CDR3 size: 15 residues. The ends were cut back, 1 base at V and 1 base at J, with 10 bases in the middle. Germline V gene data show CDR1 as LGHDT and CDR2 as YNNKEL (reference sequence).